The 17 T cell receptor beta chains presented below share a single source sample, sequenced in a study of beta chain features in type 1 diabetes. Whole-study findings and limits: Shorter TCRB CDR3s, moderately but significantly so, were found in Type 1 diabetes patients in all four CD4+ subsets.

The entirety of the isolated RNA underwent reverse transcription, so expressed TCRB transcripts were sequenced. Some clones are missing from TCRdb's copy, which holds only in-frame ones; the method was immunoSEQ multiplex PCR. The repertoire includes hundreds of thousands of clones, over 10% of them detected once, and around 0.022% sits in the top ten. These TCRs are of unknown antigen specificity. Sequencing used naive CD4+ T cells from blood. Every receptor here comes from a man aged 18 to 29 with type 1 diabetes.

In its sample, this clone was seen a few times. This chain links TRBV30 with TRBJ1-1; D remains ambiguous. With 0 bases removed from V and 10 bases from J, the gap between germline ends came to 9 bases. Germline-derived CDR1 and CDR2 are GTSNPN and SVGIG (reference sequence). The CDR3 consists of 11 residues. CDR3 amino acids: CAWSVTPPAFF. The DNA of the CDR3 is TGTGCCTGGAGTGTAACACCTCCAGCTTTCTTT. Full variable domain (remainder filled in from reference TRBV30 and TRBJ1-1): SQTIHQWPATLVQPVGSPLSLECTVEGTSNPNLYWYRQAAGRGLQLLFYSVGIGQISSEVPQNLSASRPQDRQFILSSKKLLLSDSGFYLCAWSVTPPAFFGQGTRLTVV.

The gene calls are TRBV4-1 and TRBJ1-5; D remains unclear. Deletions cut 6 bases from V and 1 base from J, with 13 bases between. The CDR3 sequence is 15 residues long. Germline CDR1 and CDR2: MGHRA and YSYEKL. The CDR3 DNA sequence: TGCGCCAGCAGACAAACGTGGGGAAGCAATCAGCCCCAGCATTTT. This translates into CASRQTWGSNQPQHF.

With regard to this clone: This CDR3 is also generated by other DNA sequences in the sample. V gene TRBV9 combines with J gene TRBJ2-3; weak D call: TRBD2 (5 bases). The V end lost 1 base, the J end lost 5 bases, and 5 bases lay between the germline ends. Germline V lookup: CDR1 SGDLS, CDR2 YYNGEE. This CDR3 comprises 12 residues. CDR3 loop: CASSVSGDTQYF. As DNA, the CDR3 is TGTGCCAGCAGCGTAAGCGGAGATACGCAGTATTTT.

The V and J genes are TRBV9 and TRBJ2-5; possible D gene TRBD2, 7 bases. Germline V gives CDR1 SGDLS, CDR2 YYNGEE. The V end lost 3 bases, the J end lost 5 bases, and 14 bases lay between the germline ends. This CDR3 region has 14 residues. Written as DNA, the CDR3 is TGTGCCAGCAGCGCCAAGGGGGGGCGCGAGACCCAGTACTTC. Translation gives CASSAKGGRETQYF.

This clone has ten or more counts. The sample has other DNA sequences that encode this CDR3 too. The chain is built from TRBV30 and TRBJ2-2; perhaps TRBD1 as D (6 bases). The CDR3 covers 13 residues. Germline V gene data show CDR1 as GTSNPN and CDR2 as SVGIG (reference sequence). Between the trimmed V and J ends, which lost 0 bases and 4 bases, there was a span of 6 bases. The CDR3 DNA is TGTGCCTGGAGTGTACAGGGCACCGGGGAGCTGTTTTTT. As protein: CAWSVQGTGELFF.

The rearrangement joins TRBV10-3 to TRBJ2-3; weak D call: TRBD2 (6 bases). CDR3 size: 14 residues. V lost 11 bases, J lost 1 base, and 16 bases lay in between. Germline CDR1 ENHRY, CDR2 SYGVKD. The CDR3 DNA follows: TGTGCCTCCTACGAGGCTAGCGGCACAGATACGCAGTATTTT. Translated, it gives CASYEASGTDTQYF.

Details on this clone: Other DNA sequences within the sample encode an identical CDR3. This chain links TRBV7-9 with TRBJ1-4; unclear D gene. Trimming left V 1 base short and J 8 bases short, with 5 bases between. The CDR3 runs 12 residues. Germline V gene sequence: CDR1 SEHNR, CDR2 FQNEAQ (reference sequence). CDR3 loop: CASSLEGEKLFF. The CDR3 DNA reads as TGTGCCAGCAGCTTAGAGGGAGAAAAACTGTTTTTT.

This clone was seen a handful of times. The V gene is TRBV28, the J gene TRBJ1-2, with unresolved D. Trimming cost V 8 bases and J 0 bases, with 13 bases left between them. The length of the CDR3 is 14 residues. Germline-derived CDR1 and CDR2 are MDHEN and SYDVKM. In DNA form, the CDR3 reads TGTGCCAGCTCCGTAGACAATCCTAACTATGGCTACACCTTC. Its translation is CASSVDNPNYGYTF.

The chain employs TRBV18 and TRBJ1-1; D is unresolved. Germline V gene sequence: CDR1 KGHSH, CDR2 LQKENI. The CDR3 consists of 13 residues. V lost 5 bases and J 6 bases, leaving 13 bases between the germline ends. The CDR3 DNA reads TGTGCCAGCTCAGAGCAAAGGGAAGCTGAAGCTTTCTTT. This gives the protein CASSEQREAEAFF. Together with reference TRBV18 and TRBJ1-1, the CDR3 gives the full variable domain: NAGVMQNPRHLVRRRGQEARLRCSPMKGHSHVYWYRQLPEEGLKFMVYLQKENIIDESGMPKERFSAEFPKEGPSILRIQQVVRGDSAAYFCASSEQREAEAFFGQGTRLTVV.

This clone was observed a few times. V gene TRBV21-1 combines with J gene TRBJ2-7. TRBV21-1 is termed a pseudogene. The CDR3 sequence is 17 residues long. In DNA form, the CDR3 reads TGTGCCAGCAGCAAGTCCTGGTGGGGACCATCGGGCTACGAGCAGTACTTC. Protein product: CASSKSWWGPSGYEQYF.

The table lists this clone with a count of one. V is TRBV5-1 and J is TRBJ1-6; 8 bases map to TRBD1. The CDR3 has 15 amino acids. Germline-derived CDR1 and CDR2 are SGHRS and YFSETQ. After removal of 0 bases from V and 10 bases from J, the junction contained 6 bases not matched to a gene. CDR3 residues: CASSLAGQGLSPLHF. In nucleotides, the CDR3 is TGCGCCAGCAGCTTGGCTGGACAGGGTCTCTCACCCCTCCACTTT.

The rearrangement joins TRBV27 to TRBJ1-3; tentatively, D is TRBD1 (6 bases). This CDR3 has 15 residues. The V end was cut by 4 bases, the J end by 0 bases, with 10 bases between. CDR1 and CDR2 (germline): MNHEY, SMNVEV (reference sequence). The CDR3 DNA follows: TGTGCCAGCAGTTCTACAGGGCACTCTGGAAACACCATATATTTT. Its translation is CASSSTGHSGNTIYF.

The chain combines TRBV30 with TRBJ2-5; 8 nucleotides match TRBD1. The J call is doubtful: the DNA matches TRBJ2-7 better. The CDR3 totals 11 residues. The germline V gene has CDR1 GTSNPN and CDR2 SVGIG (reference sequence). The CDR3 spells CARGQDHEQYF. As DNA, the CDR3 is TGTGCCAGGGGACAGGACCACGAGCAGTACTTC.

The chain links TRBV5-1 to TRBJ2-5; the match to TRBD1 covers 8 bases. The CDR3 is made up of 14 amino acids. V was pared by 4 bases and J by 5 bases, with 7 bases of the junction left unmatched. Germline-derived CDR1 and CDR2 are SGHRS and YFSETQ. CDR3 residues: CASSKDRVEETQYF. The CDR3 nucleotides are TGCGCCAGCAGCAAGGACAGGGTGGAGGAGACCCAGTACTTC.

The chain joins TRBV19 to TRBJ1-5; no definite D call. Germline CDR1 and CDR2: LNHDA and SQIVND (reference sequence). The V and J ends lost 3 bases and 5 bases respectively, with 8 bases between them. This CDR3 spans 13 amino acids. This CDR3 reads CASSIGRDQPQHF. The CDR3 nucleotides read TGTGCCAGTAGTATCGGGAGGGATCAGCCCCAGCATTTT.

This clone was counted between two and nine times. The chain links TRBV28 to TRBJ2-7, with 7 positions matching TRBD1. The J segment lost 6 bases and the V segment lost 7 bases, leaving 15 bases of the junction unmatched. CDR3 size: 15 residues. Germline values: CDR1 MDHEN, CDR2 SYDVKM. CDR3 in amino acids: CASTPPRDRVFEQYF. DNA of the CDR3: TGTGCCAGCACCCCTCCGCGTGACAGGGTGTTCGAGCAGTACTTC.

This chain joins TRBV5-6 and TRBJ1-4; D is unresolved. Germline assignment: CDR1 SGHDT and CDR2 YYEEEE. The CDR3 runs to 14 residues. Trimming took 2 bases from V and 3 from J, leaving 8 bases between them. This CDR3 reads CASSFRTANEKLFF. CDR3 DNA: TGTGCCAGCAGCTTTAGGACCGCTAATGAAAAACTGTTTTTT.